This TCR beta chain was captured by sequencing in a study of a mutant IDH1 vaccine in newly diagnosed glioma. Study-wide background: Radiotherapy, temozolomide, or both had been given previously, and both were given to most.

Study-wide findings and caveats: Vaccination induced immune responses in about 92% of patients. Changes in top peripheral clonotypes did not appear linked to pseudoprogression.

Libraries were prepared by immunoSEQ multiplex PCR; TCRdb keeps only in-frame clonotypes and omits some of them. The repertoire holds tens of thousands of clones, less than 90% seen once, with more than 3% in the top ten. The sample's time point: week 47, end of study. Vaccination used 300 ug of mutant IDH1 20-mer peptide per dose, with topical imiquimod. Donors had new IDH1-mutant astrocytomas of WHO grade 3 or 4 (ATRX-lost). The count of this clone is one. Its antigen is not known. The length of the CDR3 is 12 residues. Germline lookup yields CDR1 KGHSH and CDR2 LQKENI. V lost 3 bases and J 2 bases, leaving 4 bases between the germline ends.

The origin of this receptor is a woman in her fifties or sixties with glioma. The specimen was PBMCs, collected from a glioma patient whose treatment included an IDH1 peptide vaccine. J is TRBJ2-5 and V is TRBV18, with D unclear. CDR3 DNA: TGTGCCAGCTCACCTTTACAAGAGACCCAGTACTTC. Translating it yields CASSPLQETQYF.